Reported below is one T cell receptor (beta chain). Its antigen is currently unknown. This specimen comes from a study of regulatory T cells in long-lasting Graves disease. Study in general: Recently diagnosed Graves' patients had received antithyroid drugs for under 3 months. Whole-study findings and limits: Persistent Graves' patients had lower TCR diversity than newly diagnosed ones.

Trimming removed 5 bases from V and 2 bases from J, with 13 bases in between. The CDR3 spans 15 residues. The germline V gene has CDR1 MNHEY and CDR2 SMNVEV (reference sequence). Time point meaning: newly diagnosed GD, antithyroid drugs for less than 3 months. PBMCs were the source of the RNA used for TCR sequencing. The authors built TCR beta libraries using iRepertoire HTBI primers and Arm-PCR of CDR3 regions. TCRdb processed the multiplex PCR reads anew with MiXCR; each CDR3 protein has one entry. The profile shows roughly 610,000 distinct CDR3 sequences, roughly 15% of them singletons. The same sample was also studied in work on T cells in Graves' hyperthyroidism and ophthalmopathy. This second study notes: For Graves' hyperthyroidism to be stable, ophthalmopathy could not progress within 18 months.

The source is a woman aged 25 to 39 with Graves disease. This sample comprised peripheral blood mononuclear cells (PBMCs), obtained at new diagnosis, from a patient treated with antithyroid drugs. V gene TRBV27 combines with J gene TRBJ1-5; D gene unclear. The CDR3 here is CASSENGEGNQPQHF. For the CDR3, the DNA is TGTGCCAGCAGTGAAAACGGGGAAGGCAATCAGCCCCAGCATTTT.